The next 26 T cell receptor beta chains were all read from a single sample in a study of cytomegalovirus exposure and HLA in healthy donors. A multiplex PCR was run with 60 Vbeta primers and 13 Jbeta primers. Clones were sequenced by immunoSEQ multiplex PCR, and TCRdb holds only the in-frame ones, with some missing. This table has around 180,000 clones, roughly 84% appearing once. The sequencing sample was made of PBMCs. The receptors shown here come from a boy younger than 18 in good health and CMV-seronegative.

This clone was counted between two and nine times. The V and J genes are TRBV6-6 and TRBJ1-5, with D perhaps matching TRBD1 (5 bases). Trimming stripped 7 bases from V and 3 bases from J, with 19 bases between. Germline V gives CDR1 MNHNY, CDR2 SVGAGI (reference sequence). There are 16 residues in the CDR3. Written as DNA, the CDR3 is TGTGCCAGCACCCCAGGACACACTTTGAACAATCAGCCCCAGCATTTT. This gives the protein CASTPGHTLNNQPQHF.

This sequence joins TRBV18 and TRBJ1-2; perhaps TRBD1 as D (6 bases). V was trimmed by 3 bases and J by 4 bases, leaving 21 bases between them. The CDR3 is made up of 17 amino acids. Germline assignment: CDR1 KGHSH and CDR2 LQKENI. CDR3 in DNA: TGTGCCAGCTCACCCGCGGACAGTGGGCATCGGGTCTATGGCTACACCTTC. Translating it yields CASSPADSGHRVYGYTF.

This clone was seen once. The junction does not match germline at one end; this may be a read error. The same CDR3 arises from other DNA sequences in this sample as well. V usage is TRBV5-4 and J usage is TRBJ1-2; 9 positions match TRBD1. Germline V gene data show CDR1 as SGHNT and CDR2 as YYREEE (reference sequence). The CDR3 sequence is 15 residues long. CDR3 in DNA: TGTGCCAGTAGCTGGGGGACAGGGCAAGACTATGGCTACACCTTC. Translating gives CASSWGTGQDYGYTF.

This clone was detected once. The rearrangement links TRBV20-1 to TRBJ1-1; possibly TRBD1 for D (6 bases). The V gene's germline CDR1 is DFQATT and CDR2 SNEGSKA (reference sequence). The CDR3 is 11 amino acids. The V and J ends lost 2 bases and 7 bases respectively, with 8 bases between them. CDR3 nucleotide sequence: TGCAGTGCTAGACCCAGGGGTGAAGCTTTCTTT. Encoded protein: CSARPRGEAFF.

The V call is TRBV30, the J call TRBJ1-2; TRBD1 matches 7 bases. Per the germline V gene, CDR1 is GTSNPN and CDR2 is SVGIG (reference sequence). J gave up 2 bases and V 4 bases, and 7 bases lay outside the gene matches. CDR3 size: 14 residues. The CDR3 DNA is TGTGCCTGGAACCTCATGACAGGGAACTATGGCTACACCTTC. Translated: CAWNLMTGNYGYTF. Using reference TRBV30 and TRBJ1-2 for the parts outside the CDR3, the full variable domain is SQTIHQWPATLVQPVGSPLSLECTVEGTSNPNLYWYRQAAGRGLQLLFYSVGIGQISSEVPQNLSASRPQDRQFILSSKKLLLSDSGFYLCAWNLMTGNYGYTFGSGTRLTVV.

The chain combines TRBV12-5 with TRBJ2-7; 7 positions match TRBD2. Germline V lookup: CDR1 LGHNT, CDR2 FRNRAP. The length of the CDR3 is 16 residues. The ends lost 0 bases at V and 6 bases at J; junction bases unmatched: 11. In DNA, the CDR3 is TGTGCTAGTGGTTTGGTACAGCGGGAAACTCTTCTCGAGCAGTACTTC. It yields the protein CASGLVQRETLLEQYF.

V usage is TRBV6-5 and J usage is TRBJ1-1, with TRBD1 matching over 8 bases. The CDR3 consists of 14 residues. V lost 5 bases to trimming and J lost 5 bases; unmatched junction nucleotides: 7. The germline V gene encodes CDR1 MNHEY and CDR2 SVGAGI. CDR3 nucleotide sequence: TGTGCCAGCAGTAACAGGGGGAAACGGACTGAAGCTTTCTTT. It yields the protein CASSNRGKRTEAFF.

The rearrangement uses TRBV18 and TRBJ1-1, with 8 bases fitting TRBD1. V shed 2 bases, J shed 8 bases, and the junction held 1 base outside the gene matches. Germline lookup yields CDR1 KGHSH and CDR2 LQKENI. CDR3 length: 12 residues. CDR3: CASSPGQGEAFF. CDR3 DNA sequence: TGTGCCAGCTCACCAGGACAGGGAGAAGCTTTCTTT.

V usage is TRBV2 and J usage is TRBJ2-7, with D possibly TRBD1 on 5 matching bases. V was clipped by 8 bases and J by 5 bases, with 22 bases between them. This CDR3 contains 15 residues. Germline V gene data show CDR1 as SNHLY and CDR2 as FYNNEI. This CDR3 is CASGRGHGHWDEQYF. For the CDR3, the DNA is TGTGCCAGCGGAAGGGGCCACGGGCACTGGGACGAGCAGTACTTC.

Notes on this clone: In the same sample, other DNA sequences code for this CDR3. The V gene is TRBV18, the J gene TRBJ2-7; tentative D call: TRBD2 (6 bases). Germline-derived CDR1 and CDR2 are KGHSH and LQKENI. CDR3 length: 12 residues. V lost 3 bases and J 4 bases, leaving 7 bases between the germline ends. The CDR3 sequence: CASSPGGYEQYF. As DNA, the CDR3 is TGTGCCAGCTCACCGGGGGGATACGAGCAGTACTTC.

The chain uses TRBV19 and TRBJ2-3, with TRBD1 as a possible D gene (6 bases). Germline V gene lookup returns CDR1 LNHDA and CDR2 SQIVND (reference sequence). The CDR3 runs to 15 residues. V lost 3 bases and J lost 5, with 15 bases in between. For the CDR3, the DNA is TGTGCCAGTAGTATTTCGGCAGGGGATCGAGATACGCAGTATTTT. This encodes CASSISAGDRDTQYF.

The chain combines TRBV7-9 with TRBJ1-1; 10 bases fit TRBD1. This CDR3 is built from 17 residues. Germline CDR1 SEHNR, CDR2 FQNEAQ (reference sequence). After removal of 3 bases from V and 5 bases from J, the junction contained 12 bases not matched to a gene. CDR3 in amino acids: CASSFTRTSGQGTEAFF. The CDR3 DNA reads TGTGCCAGCAGCTTTACCCGGACCTCGGGACAGGGGACTGAAGCTTTCTTT.

The gene calls are TRBV30 and TRBJ1-6; weak D call: TRBD1 (6 bases). The V gene's germline CDR1 is GTSNPN and CDR2 SVGIG (reference sequence). The CDR3 sequence is 13 residues long. Trimming stripped 4 bases from V and 10 bases from J, with 14 bases between. The CDR3 DNA is TGTGCCTGGAATCGCCCAGGGGACTCACCCCTCCACTTT. Amino acids: CAWNRPGDSPLHF.

The gene calls are TRBV30 and TRBJ2-5, with D perhaps matching TRBD2 (6 bases). From germline, CDR1 is GTSNPN and CDR2 SVGIG (reference sequence). With 5 bases removed from V and 2 bases from J, the gap between germline ends came to 9 bases. CDR3 size: 12 residues. CDR3 protein: CAWDSGQETQYF. The CDR3 DNA reads TGTGCCTGGGACAGCGGGCAAGAGACCCAGTACTTC.

V usage is TRBV29-1 and J usage is TRBJ2-7, with D perhaps matching TRBD2 (5 bases). V dropped 5 bases and J dropped 2 bases, with 10 bases sitting between them. The CDR3 runs 12 residues. CDR1 and CDR2 from the germline V gene are SQVTM and ANQGSEA. CDR3 coding DNA: TGCAGCGTTAAACCGACTACCTACGAGCAGTACTTC. Translated, it gives CSVKPTTYEQYF.

The rearrangement joins TRBV11-1 to TRBJ2-2; 10 bases are shared with TRBD1. Germline loops: CDR1 SGHAT, CDR2 FQDESV (reference sequence). This CDR3 contains 16 residues. J gave up 4 bases and V 3 bases, and 5 bases lay outside the gene matches. In DNA form, the CDR3 reads TGTGCCAGCAGCTTGACAAGGACAGGGGGCACCGGGGAGCTGTTTTTT. It specifies CASSLTRTGGTGELFF.

CDR3 sequence: CAHSLGRETEAFF. The DNA for the CDR3 is TGTGCCCATTCCCTAGGGAGGGAGACTGAAGCTTTCTTT. The chain employs TRBV30 and TRBJ1-1; D unresolved. Germline V lookup: CDR1 GTSNPN, CDR2 SVGIG (reference sequence). The CDR3 runs 13 residues. V shed 8 bases and J shed 5 bases, with 18 bases lying between them.

This clone was recorded only once. V is TRBV19 and J is TRBJ1-2; D is uncertain. CDR1 and CDR2 (germline): LNHDA, SQIVND (reference sequence). This CDR3 has 12 residues. V lost 7 bases and J 3 bases, leaving 9 bases between the germline ends. CDR3 DNA: TGTGCCAGTATTGGCAGGTACTATGGCTACACCTTC. Protein sequence: CASIGRYYGYTF.

The chain carries TRBV18 and TRBJ2-7, with TRBD1 as a possible D gene (5 bases). Per germline, CDR1 KGHSH and CDR2 LQKENI. This CDR3 contains 15 residues. The V gene lost 1 base and the J gene lost 0 bases, with 10 bases spanning the gap. The CDR3 sequence: CASSPQGPGSYEQYF. The DNA of the CDR3 is TGTGCCAGCTCACCACAGGGGCCCGGCTCCTACGAGCAGTACTTC.

The rearrangement links TRBV29-1 to TRBJ1-2; maybe TRBD1 (6 bases). Deletions cut 6 bases from V and 5 bases from J, with 10 bases between. Per the germline V gene, CDR1 is SQVTM and CDR2 is ANQGSEA. The CDR3 extends over 11 amino acids. The CDR3 is CSVNQGYGYTF. As DNA, the CDR3 is TGCAGCGTAAATCAGGGGTATGGCTACACCTTC.

This clone appeared once. The gene calls are TRBV15 and TRBJ2-3; TRBD2 aligns across 7 bases. The V gene end was trimmed by 0 bases and the J gene end by 2 bases; junction bases not matched to a gene: 11. Germline V gene data show CDR1 as LNHNV and CDR2 as YYDKDF (reference sequence). The CDR3 is 18 amino acids. The CDR3 nucleotides are TGTGCCACCAGCAGAGATTTGTCGGGAGGCCCGAACACAGATACGCAGTATTTT. This gives the protein CATSRDLSGGPNTDTQYF.

This clone occurred a few times. The chain couples TRBV5-6 to TRBJ2-7; no clear D gene. The CDR3 consists of 13 residues. V was pared by 2 bases and J by 4 bases, with 10 bases between. Germline values: CDR1 SGHDT, CDR2 YYEEEE. CDR3 region: CASSLVDSYEQYF. In DNA, the CDR3 is TGTGCCAGCAGCTTAGTAGATTCGTACGAGCAGTACTTC.

The V and J genes are TRBV9 and TRBJ2-7; D unclear. V lost 4 bases and J 9 bases, leaving 14 bases between the germline ends. This CDR3 has 12 amino acids. The germline V gene has CDR1 SGDLS and CDR2 YYNGEE. The CDR3 DNA is TGTGCCAGCAGCTCAGACTTCGTCTGGCAGTACTTC. Protein product: CASSSDFVWQYF.

This chain joins TRBV13 and TRBJ2-2, with TRBD1 as a possible D gene (5 bases). The CDR3 totals 17 residues. Trimming stripped 4 bases from V and 6 bases from J, with 21 bases between. From germline, CDR1 is PRHDT and CDR2 FYEKMQ (reference sequence). The CDR3 DNA reads TGTGCCAGCAGCTCCACGGTTGGGCAGGGCCCGGCCGGGGAGCTGTTTTTT. Amino acid sequence: CASSSTVGQGPAGELFF.

DNA for the CDR3: TGTGCCTGGAGGCACCAGGGGGTTACGGTAGAGCAGTACTTC. Amino acids: CAWRHQGVTVEQYF. The chain uses TRBV30 and TRBJ2-7; 7 bases line up with TRBD1. Germline loops: CDR1 GTSNPN, CDR2 SVGIG (reference sequence). V lost 3 bases to trimming and J lost 7 bases; unmatched junction nucleotides: 12. The CDR3 contains 14 residues. The whole variable domain, filled in from reference TRBV30 and TRBJ2-7, reads SQTIHQWPATLVQPVGSPLSLECTVEGTSNPNLYWYRQAAGRGLQLLFYSVGIGQISSEVPQNLSASRPQDRQFILSSKKLLLSDSGFYLCAWRHQGVTVEQYFGPGTRLTVT.

This rearrangement joins TRBV2 to TRBJ2-7; a weak D match, TRBD1 (5 bases). The CDR3 consists of 13 residues. Trimming left V 3 bases short and J 5 bases short, with 11 bases between. In germline, CDR1 is SNHLY, CDR2 FYNNEI. The CDR3 nucleotides are TGTGCCAGCAGTGAGTATGGGGCGGACGAGCAGTACTTC. Its translation: CASSEYGADEQYF. The whole variable domain, remainder taken from reference TRBV2 and TRBJ2-7, is EPEVTQTPSHQVTQMGQEVILRCVPISNHLYFYWYRQILGQKVEFLVSFYNNEISEKSEIFDDQFSVERPDGSNFTLKIRSTKLEDSAMYFCASSEYGADEQYFGPGTRLTVT.